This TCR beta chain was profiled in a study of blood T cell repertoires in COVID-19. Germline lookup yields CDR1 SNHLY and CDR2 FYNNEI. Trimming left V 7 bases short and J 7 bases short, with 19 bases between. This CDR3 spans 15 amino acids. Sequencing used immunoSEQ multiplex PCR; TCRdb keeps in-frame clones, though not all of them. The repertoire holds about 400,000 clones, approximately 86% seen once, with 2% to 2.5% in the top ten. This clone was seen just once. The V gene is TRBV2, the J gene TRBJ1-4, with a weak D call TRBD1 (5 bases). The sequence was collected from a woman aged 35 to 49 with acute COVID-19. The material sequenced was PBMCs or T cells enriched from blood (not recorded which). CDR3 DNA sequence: TGTGCCAGCAAGACCCAGGGCTTGTTAGGTGAAAAACTGTTTTTT. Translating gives CASKTQGLLGEKLFF.